The next 20 T cell receptor beta chains were all read from a single sample in a study of breast tumors, draining lymph nodes, adjacent tissues (TCRdb year 2016). Receptors were amplified or captured by multiplex PCR. The instrument was an Illumina HiSeq 2000. TCRdb took the public reads, trimmed them with fastp at Q25, ran MiXCR for clone calling and kept in-frame beta chains. Rows matching on CDR3 protein sequence are summarized as one entry with the most common DNA and genes. The sample yields around 140,000 distinct CDR3 sequences; 30% to 35% were counted once. The ten biggest clones cover less than 2.5% of the sample. Lymph node samples were obtained from the axillary draining lymph nodes of breast cancer patients. Sequenced: axillary lymph node tissue. The receptors were gathered from a female donor with breast cancer. Some clones in this sample may be carry-over from other donors' samples.

This clonotype was detected many times. The CDR3 loop is CASSQDPLPGQGNEGYTF. Here the CDR3 DNA reads TGTGCCAGCAGCCAAGATCCTTTACCGGGACAGGGGAACGAGGGCTACACCTTC. The chain couples TRBV4-2 to TRBJ1-2; TRBD1 aligns across 10 bases. Unmatched junction bases numbered 15, after V lost 0 bases and J lost 8 bases. Germline values: CDR1 LGHNA, CDR2 YNFKEQ. The CDR3 consists of 18 residues.

In this sample, this clonotype turned up many times. The V call is TRBV5-1, the J call TRBJ1-2, with TRBD1 matching over 7 bases. Germline V gene sequence: CDR1 SGHRS, CDR2 YFSETQ. The CDR3 extends over 16 amino acids. The V gene end was trimmed by 3 bases and the J gene end by 4 bases; junction bases not matched to a gene: 12. The CDR3 sequence: CASSSWGPGQTYGYTF. CDR3 coding DNA: TGCGCCAGCAGCTCTTGGGGACCGGGACAGACCTATGGCTACACCTTC. Based on the CDR3 plus reference TRBV5-1 and TRBJ1-2, the full variable domain is KAGVTQTPRYLIKTRGQQVTLSCSPISGHRSVSWYQQTPGQGLQFLFEYFSETQRNKGNFPGRFSGRQFSNSRSEMNVSTLELGDSALYLCASSSWGPGQTYGYTFGSGTRLTVV.

The chain joins TRBV20-1 to TRBJ2-3; weak D call: TRBD2 (7 bases). The CDR3 contains 14 residues. Trimming took off 4 bases at V and 6 bases at J, with 17 bases between the two ends. Germline V CDR1 and CDR2: DFQATT, SNEGSKA (reference sequence). DNA of the CDR3: TGCAGTGCTATAGAGGGGGGGGCCATGGATACGCAGTATTTT. Its protein is CSAIEGGAMDTQYF.

As to this clonotype: At one boundary the junction diverges from the germline segment, which might be a read error. The V call is TRBV14, the J call TRBJ2-1; TRBD1 aligns across 8 bases. This CDR3 contains 16 residues. Germline CDR1 is SGHDN and CDR2 is FVKESK. The DNA of the CDR3 is TGTGTCAGCAGCCCCCCTAGGGACAGGCAGTACAATGAGCAGTTCTTC. Its translation is CVSSPPRDRQYNEQFF.

This clonotype was observed a few times. V and J are TRBV20-1 and TRBJ1-1; 8 bases align to TRBD1. V was clipped by 3 bases and J by 0 bases; unmatched bases: 3. In germline, CDR1 is DFQATT, CDR2 SNEGSKA (reference sequence). The CDR3 is made up of 14 amino acids. CDR3 region: CSARETGVNTEAFF. CDR3 bases: TGCAGTGCTAGGGAGACAGGGGTGAACACTGAAGCTTTCTTT.

This clonotype was seen many times. The chain is built from TRBV19 and TRBJ1-6; 7 positions agree with TRBD1. V dropped 5 bases and J dropped 11; count of bases not matched to a gene: 9. The CDR3 extends over 14 amino acids. Germline CDR1 is LNHDA and CDR2 is SQIVND (reference sequence). CDR3 protein: CASSPRQGSTPLHF. DNA for the CDR3: TGTGCCAGTAGTCCGCGACAGGGCTCGACACCCCTCCACTTT.

This clonotype was detected many times. This chain uses TRBV20-1 with TRBJ2-3; D is unresolved. V lost 6 bases, J lost 4 bases, and 11 bases lay in between. CDR3 length: 12 residues. Germline loops: CDR1 DFQATT, CDR2 SNEGSKA (reference sequence). The CDR3 loop reads CSAKRSSDTQYF. CDR3 nucleotides: TGCAGTGCCAAAAGATCCTCAGATACGCAGTATTTT.

Ten or more counts support this clonotype. The V and J genes are TRBV7-2 and TRBJ2-1, with 8 nucleotides matching TRBD1. After removal of 4 bases from V and 2 bases from J, the junction contained 4 bases not matched to a gene. The CDR3 contains 15 residues. Germline V gene sequence: CDR1 SGHTA, CDR2 FQGNSA. CDR3 sequence: CASSSRTGPYNEQFF. CDR3 coding DNA: TGTGCCAGCAGCTCCCGGACAGGGCCCTACAATGAGCAGTTCTTC.

Note on this clonotype: As the CDR3 is not closed by the conserved phenylalanine or tryptophan, this likely results from a read error. J is TRBJ1-2 and V is TRBV10-2; the D is unclear. The length of the CDR3 is 13 residues. Germline V gene sequence: CDR1 WSHSY, CDR2 SAAADI. This CDR3 reads CASSSAALNGYTL. The DNA of the CDR3 is TGCGCTAGCAGTAGCGCGGCGCTTAATGGCTACACCCTC.

This clonotype has at least ten counts. The chain carries TRBV11-1 and TRBJ1-1, with a weak D call TRBD1 (6 bases). V was pared by 5 bases and J by 5 bases, with 12 bases between. CDR3 length: 13 residues. CDR1 is SGHAT and CDR2 is FQDESV in the germline V gene (reference sequence). The CDR3 nucleotides are TGTGCCAGCAGCCAGGGGCGACAGACTGAAGCTTTCTTT. This encodes CASSQGRQTEAFF.

This rearrangement joins TRBV7-8 to TRBJ1-1; D is undetermined. Germline CDR1 is SGHVS and CDR2 is FQNEAQ. The CDR3 runs to 17 residues. The V gene lost 7 bases and the J gene lost 5 bases, with 26 bases spanning the gap. CDR3 loop: CASNQSARVPANTEAFF. The CDR3 DNA reads TGTGCCAGCAACCAGTCAGCTCGGGTCCCGGCGAATACTGAAGCTTTCTTT.

The chain uses TRBV7-8 and TRBJ2-4; TRBD1 matches 7 bases. This CDR3 is built from 19 residues. The germline V gene encodes CDR1 SGHVS and CDR2 FQNEAQ. V shed 0 bases and J 5 bases; nucleotides not matched to a gene: 16. CDR3 coding DNA: TGTGCCAGCAGCTTAGCGCCTAGATTCAGGAGGACAGGCCAAAACATTCAGTACTTC. Translated, it gives CASSLAPRFRRTGQNIQYF. The full variable domain, completed using reference TRBV7-8 and TRBJ2-4, is GAGVSQSPRYKVAKRGQDVALRCDPISGHVSLFWYQQALGQGPEFLTYFQNEAQLDKSGLPSDRFFAERPEGSVSTLKIQRTQQEDSAVYLCASSLAPRFRRTGQNIQYFGAGTRLSVL.

The sample holds many counts of this clonotype. Possible read error: a much larger clone is one base away. The chain uses TRBV20-1 and TRBJ2-6, with D perhaps being TRBD1 or TRBD2 (6 bases each). This CDR3 contains 14 residues. Germline V gene data show CDR1 as DFQATT and CDR2 as SNEGSKA (reference sequence). The CDR3 DNA reads TGCAGTGCTAGATCGGGGGCCGGGGCCACCGTCCTGACTTTC. Its translation is CSARSGAGATVLTF.

The chain uses TRBV24-1 and TRBJ1-4; no reliable D call. V was cut by 0 bases and J by 8 bases, with 12 bases left in between. In germline, CDR1 is KGHDR, CDR2 SFDVKD. The CDR3 is made up of 15 amino acids. CDR3 region: CATSDLPGGGEKLFF. CDR3 nucleotides: TGTGCCACCAGTGATTTGCCGGGAGGAGGAGAAAAACTGTTTTTT.

This clonotype was seen a handful of times. The rearrangement uses TRBV3-1 and TRBJ2-2; D is ambiguous. The CDR3 contains 14 residues. V lost 2 bases and J lost 6, with 10 bases in between. In germline, CDR1 is LGHDT, CDR2 YNNKEL (reference sequence). The CDR3 region is CASSQLTPAGELFF. CDR3 in DNA: TGTGCCAGCAGCCAACTTACCCCAGCCGGGGAGCTGTTTTTT.

This clonotype was seen many times. This rearrangement joins TRBV2 to TRBJ1-5; D gene unclear. The germline V and J ends were trimmed by 4 bases and 0 bases, with 10 bases remaining between them. The CDR3 covers 15 residues. The germline V gene encodes CDR1 SNHLY and CDR2 FYNNEI. The CDR3 reads CASSVEGISNQPQHF. CDR3 coding DNA: TGTGCCAGCAGTGTGGAAGGGATTAGCAATCAGCCCCAGCATTTT.

This clonotype was detected many times. This sequence joins TRBV30 and TRBJ1-5, with TRBD1 as a possible D gene (5 bases). Germline CDR1 GTSNPN, CDR2 SVGIG (reference sequence). There are 15 residues in the CDR3. Trimming pared 1 base from V and 2 bases from J, leaving 12 bases between. This CDR3 reads CAWSGGSMGNQPQHF. The CDR3 DNA reads as TGTGCCTGGAGTGGGGGGTCTATGGGCAATCAGCCCCAGCATTTT.

This clonotype was seen at least ten times. The chain couples TRBV28 to TRBJ2-1, with TRBD2 as a possible D gene (6 bases). Germline-derived CDR1 and CDR2 are MDHEN and SYDVKM. V lost 6 bases and J lost 1, with 7 bases in between. CDR3 length: 13 residues. The CDR3 nucleotides are TGTGCCAGCAGAAGCGGGTCCTACAATGAGCAGTTCTTC. Its translation: CASRSGSYNEQFF.

This clonotype was seen repeatedly, ten times or more. J is TRBJ2-7 and V is TRBV7-9; D assignment may be TRBD1 or TRBD2 (5 bases each). Germline V gene sequence: CDR1 SEHNR, CDR2 FQNEAQ (reference sequence). The CDR3 extends over 15 amino acids. V lost 5 bases and J lost 3, with 17 bases in between. CDR3 sequence reads: CASSPRSGLNYEQYF. In DNA, the CDR3 is TGTGCCAGCAGCCCGAGGTCGGGGCTGAACTACGAGCAGTACTTC.

This clonotype has a single count. The CDR3 carries no conserved terminal phenylalanine or tryptophan, so it likely arises from a read error. The V and J genes are TRBV14 and TRBJ2-1, with D hard to call. Germline CDR1 and CDR2: SGHDN and FVKESK. The CDR3 length is 13 residues. CDR3 region: CASSPSSYNEQFS. The CDR3 DNA reads TGCGCCAGCAGCCCGAGCTCCTACAATGAGCAGTTCTCC.